These 18 T cell receptor beta chains were all obtained from the same sample, sequenced in a study of T cells expressing NK-cell markers (dated by TCRdb to about 2020). Library preparation was by 5' RACE. The listed sequencing device is Illumina HiSeq 2000. Reads reprocessed by TCRdb are summarized as one entry per CDR3 protein sequence, and DNA is absent. The table for this sample shows more than 400,000 distinct CDR3 sequences. The ten largest clones represent roughly 8% of the sample. Sequenced: blood T cells: a sorted CD56 or NKG2C T cell subset, CD4+ or CD8+ T cells, or bulk PBMC T cells (not recorded which). These receptors were taken from a woman between 18 and 70 years old in good health.

The CDR3 spells CASSPGVSEAFF. This chain joins TRBV3-1 and TRBJ1-1; the TCRdb D gene call, TRBD1, has no DNA to confirm it. This CDR3 is 12 amino acids long. Germline CDR1 is LGHDT and CDR2 is YNNKEL (reference sequence).

The rearrangement joins TRBV19 to TRBJ2-5. CDR1 is LNHDA and CDR2 is SQIVND in the germline V gene (reference sequence). CDR3 size: 15 residues. Here the CDR3 reads CASSMWVRKSETQYF. The full variable domain, completed using reference TRBV19 and TRBJ2-5, is DGGITQSPKYLFRKEGQNVTLSCEQNLNHDAMYWYRQDPGQGLRLIYYSQIVNDFQKGDIAEGYSVSREKKESFPLTVTSAQKNPTAFYLCASSMWVRKSETQYFGPGTRLLVL.

The genes are TRBV12-3 or TRBV12-4 and TRBJ2-1; TCRdb calls TRBD2, which cannot be checked without DNA. This CDR3 has 14 residues. The CDR3 loop reads CASSPASGLAGAFF.

This chain joins TRBV10-3 and TRBJ2-1; TCRdb designates TRBD2, a call that cannot be tested without DNA. This CDR3 has 16 residues. Germline V CDR1 and CDR2: ENHRY, SYGVKD. CDR3 region: CAISLTSGGSYNEQFF.

The V gene is TRBV14, the J gene TRBJ2-7; TCRdb calls TRBD1, which cannot be checked without DNA. Germline-derived CDR1 and CDR2 are SGHDN and FVKESK. This CDR3 region has 14 residues. CDR3 amino acids: CASSQEPGDYEQYF.

The chain is built from TRBV12-3 or TRBV12-4 and TRBJ1-6. The CDR3 length is 14 residues. The CDR3 sequence: CASKNTPQNSPLHF.

The V call is TRBV6-1, the J call TRBJ2-2; TCRdb calls TRBD2, which cannot be checked without DNA. The CDR3 extends over 16 amino acids. Looked up from germline, CDR1 is MNHNS and CDR2 is SASEGT. The CDR3: CASSVHSSGRFGELFF.

The chain uses TRBV6-6 and TRBJ2-7; as DNA is missing, the TRBD1 call by TCRdb cannot be tested. The CDR3 is 12 amino acids. Germline-derived CDR1 and CDR2 are MNHNY and SVGAGI (reference sequence). CDR3 in amino acids: CASSIDSYEQYF.

This chain uses TRBV7-9 with TRBJ2-3; the TCRdb call, TRBD1, lacks DNA for checking. CDR1 and CDR2 (germline): SEHNR, FQNEAQ (reference sequence). This CDR3 has 15 amino acids. The CDR3 region is CASSLALPGTDTQYF.

The chain is built from TRBV6-4 and TRBJ2-3; as DNA is missing, the TRBD2 call by TCRdb cannot be tested. This CDR3 has 15 residues. From germline, CDR1 is MRHNA and CDR2 SNTAGT. CDR3 loop: CASSDGAGARDTQYF.

This rearrangement joins TRBV12-3 or TRBV12-4 to TRBJ2-7; TCRdb indicates TRBD1, and absent DNA this call remains unverified. The CDR3 is made up of 15 amino acids. CDR3 sequence reads: CASRLGDRAWAEQYF.

The chain is built from TRBV10-2 and TRBJ1-1; TCRdb reports TRBD1, a call that lacks DNA to check it against. This CDR3 has 13 residues. Germline CDR1 WSHSY, CDR2 SAAADI. The CDR3 reads CASRRRGDTEAFF.

The rearrangement links TRBV20-1 to TRBJ2-7. Germline CDR1 and CDR2: DFQATT and SNEGSKA (reference sequence). This CDR3 contains 12 residues. The CDR3 spells CSAKDRPYEQYF.

This rearrangement joins TRBV12-3 or TRBV12-4 to TRBJ2-1; TCRdb returns TRBD2, unconfirmable since there is no DNA. The CDR3 is made up of 19 amino acids. The CDR3 is CASSLAPLLAGAPYNEQFF.

This chain joins TRBV7-3 and TRBJ2-3; the TCRdb D gene call, TRBD1, has no DNA to confirm it. Germline CDR1 reads SGHTA; CDR2 reads FQGTGA. This CDR3 is built from 16 residues. This CDR3 is CASSLQGESSTDTQYF.

CDR3 region: CASRPARGEQFF. The chain couples TRBV12-3 or TRBV12-4 to TRBJ2-1; TCRdb returns TRBD2, unconfirmable since there is no DNA. The CDR3 is made up of 12 amino acids.

The genes are TRBV6-5 and TRBJ2-6. Germline V gives CDR1 MNHEY, CDR2 SVGAGI. The CDR3 has 15 amino acids. CDR3 sequence reads: CASSYRGSGANVLTF.

This sequence joins TRBV5-5 and TRBJ2-3; no DNA is available, so the TRBD2 call from TCRdb remains unchecked. The germline CDR1 and CDR2 sequences are SGHKS and YYEKEE (reference sequence). The CDR3 length is 14 residues. This CDR3 reads CASSLGLGEDTQYF.